Each of the 16 T cell receptor beta chains below was sequenced from the same sample in a study of T cell repertoires in cytomegalovirus infection (dated by TCRdb to about 2019). Instrument used: Illumina HiSeq 1500. The raw public data were reprocessed by TCRdb itself: fastp quality trimming at Q25, MiXCR clonotype calling, in-frame beta chains only. Every CDR3 protein is listed once, alongside the most common genes and DNA of its rows. The sample table shows roughly 310,000 distinct CDR3 sequences, and just under 30% are seen once. 20% of the sample goes to the ten largest clones. In light of the paper, this sample's treatment or condition label describes: in vitro stimulation with specific CMV peptide epitopes to enrich CMV-specific T cells. The antigens for these receptors are not known. Sequences were derived from cultured PBMCs, sampled from culture after CMV antigen stimulation. All receptors come from a human donor in good health (CMV status not recorded). Some clones in this sample may be carry-over from other donors' samples.

The table lists this clonotype with many counts. The chain links TRBV7-2 to TRBJ2-5; 7 bases align to TRBD2. The junction had 10 bases not matched to a gene; V was cut back by 6 bases and J by 6 bases. In germline, CDR1 is SGHTA, CDR2 FQGNSA. The CDR3 is 14 amino acids. In DNA form, the CDR3 reads TGTGCCAGCAGTGGGGGGGGAGGCCTGAAGACCCAGTACTTC. Translating it yields CASSGGGGLKTQYF.

This clonotype occurred a few times. This chain connects TRBV27 to TRBJ1-5, with D hard to call. This CDR3 comprises 14 residues. The germline V and J ends were trimmed by 8 bases and 0 bases, with 11 bases remaining between them. Germline V lookup: CDR1 MNHEY, CDR2 SMNVEV (reference sequence). This CDR3 reads CASAVENSNQPQHF. The CDR3 nucleotides read TGTGCCAGCGCAGTAGAAAATAGCAATCAGCCCCAGCATTTT.

This chain joins TRBV10-3 and TRBJ2-1; 7 bases fit TRBD1. Germline values: CDR1 ENHRY, CDR2 SYGVKD. CDR3 length: 13 amino acids. The J segment lost 3 bases and the V segment lost 9 bases, leaving 5 bases of the junction unmatched. CDR3 residues: CAITGQLYNEQFF. CDR3 nucleotides: TGTGCCATAACGGGACAGCTCTACAATGAGCAGTTCTTC.

This clonotype was detected a few times. The gene calls are TRBV6-1 and TRBJ1-5; D gene ambiguous. V lost 6 bases and J 2 bases, leaving 14 bases between the germline ends. The CDR3 has 15 residues. Germline CDR1 and CDR2: MNHNS and SASEGT. The CDR3 loop is CASSPRSGGNQPQHF. CDR3 bases: TGTGCCAGCAGCCCCCGTTCGGGAGGCAATCAGCCCCAGCATTTT.

V usage is TRBV5-1 and J usage is TRBJ1-5; the D is unclear. V dropped 4 bases and J dropped 0 bases, with 11 bases sitting between them. Germline CDR1 and CDR2: SGHRS and YFSETQ. The length of the CDR3 is 15 residues. CDR3 amino acids: CASSPGAYSNQPQHF. CDR3 in DNA: TGCGCCAGCAGCCCGGGAGCCTATAGCAATCAGCCCCAGCATTTT.

The chain combines TRBV20-1 with TRBJ1-5; D might be TRBD1 (6 bases). This CDR3 is 13 amino acids long. V was pared by 5 bases and J by 4 bases, with 12 bases between. The germline CDR1 and CDR2 sequences are DFQATT and SNEGSKA (reference sequence). The CDR3 sequence is CSALGTKNQPQHF. The CDR3 nucleotides read TGCAGTGCTCTCGGGACAAAAAATCAGCCCCAGCATTTT.

This sequence joins TRBV7-6 and TRBJ1-5; 7 bases map to TRBD1. The J segment lost 0 bases and the V segment lost 5 bases, leaving 10 bases of the junction unmatched. The CDR3 runs to 17 residues. Germline CDR1 is SGHVS and CDR2 is FNYEAQ. The CDR3 DNA follows: TGTGCCAGCAGCAAACTCCATACAGGGGATAGCAATCAGCCCCAGCATTTT. Its protein product is CASSKLHTGDSNQPQHF.

This clonotype occurred once. Germline and junction disagree at one end, which may indicate a read error. The chain joins TRBV6-6 to TRBJ1-1, with 9 nucleotides matching TRBD1. Germline V CDR1 and CDR2: MNHNY, SVGAGI (reference sequence). The CDR3 is 15 residues long. The DNA of the CDR3 is TGTACCAGCAGTAACAGGGGGCAAGGAAACACTGAAGCTTTCTTT. Its translation is CTSSNRGQGNTEAFF.

The chain couples TRBV4-1 to TRBJ1-2; 7 nucleotides agree with TRBD1. V shed 0 bases, J shed 4 bases, and the junction held 8 bases outside the gene matches. CDR1 and CDR2 (germline): MGHRA, YSYEKL. The CDR3 runs to 16 residues. The CDR3 region has the DNA TGCGCCAGCAGCCAAGATGTAGGACAGGCGGTCTATGGCTACACCTTC. The encoded protein is CASSQDVGQAVYGYTF.

The gene calls are TRBV10-3 and TRBJ2-7; no clear D. V was trimmed by 0 bases and J by 1 base, leaving 7 bases between them. The germline gives CDR1 ENHRY, CDR2 SYGVKD. The CDR3 extends over 14 amino acids. The CDR3 nucleotides read TGTGCCATCAGTGAGTCTGGTTTGTCCTACGAGCAGTACTTC. Protein product: CAISESGLSYEQYF.

This clonotype turned up a few times. The V call is TRBV12-3 or TRBV12-4, the J call TRBJ1-3; maybe TRBD1 (5 bases). The CDR3 sequence is 16 residues long. Deletions cut 2 bases from V and 0 bases from J, with 11 bases between. CDR3 region: CASSLPGTGSGNTIYF. CDR3 coding DNA: TGTGCCAGCAGTTTACCTGGGACGGGCTCTGGAAACACCATATATTTT.

The J gene is TRBJ2-5, the V gene TRBV28, with TRBD1 matching over 8 bases. Per germline, CDR1 MDHEN and CDR2 SYDVKM. V lost 6 bases and J lost 3; bases outside the gene matches: 9. CDR3 size: 15 residues. The CDR3 region is CASSSAGQVEETQYF. CDR3 in DNA: TGTGCCAGCAGCTCTGCGGGACAGGTGGAAGAGACCCAGTACTTC.

This clonotype was seen a handful of times. The chain uses TRBV11-3 and TRBJ2-2; D is perhaps TRBD2 (6 bases). Trimming shortened V by 5 bases and J by 1 base, and 11 bases separated the two germline ends. CDR3 size: 15 residues. CDR1 is SGHNT, CDR2 YENEEA, per germline. CDR3 loop: CASSMGLLNTGELFF. The CDR3 DNA sequence: TGTGCCAGCAGCATGGGACTCCTGAACACCGGGGAGCTGTTTTTT.

This clonotype was observed a few times. The rearrangement links TRBV6-1 to TRBJ1-1; 7 bases match TRBD1. V trimming: 5 bases; J trimming: 6 bases; junction bases outside the gene matches: 9. Germline V gene data show CDR1 as MNHNS and CDR2 as SASEGT. This CDR3 contains 14 residues. CDR3 loop: CASSPRPQGAEAFF. CDR3 nucleotides: TGTGCCAGCAGTCCGAGACCCCAGGGGGCTGAAGCTTTCTTT.

In its sample, this clonotype was seen a few times. The chain is built from TRBV27 and TRBJ2-1, with D perhaps matching TRBD2 (5 bases). Between the trimmed V and J ends, which lost 6 bases and 5 bases, there was a span of 17 bases. Germline assignment: CDR1 MNHEY and CDR2 SMNVEV (reference sequence). The CDR3 has 15 amino acids. CDR3 coding DNA: TGTGCCAGCAGAGGGAGCCCCCCCCGACACAATGAGCAGTTCTTC. The encoded protein is CASRGSPPRHNEQFF.

This clonotype showed up many times. V usage is TRBV7-2 and J usage is TRBJ1-5; D remains ambiguous. The germline CDR1 and CDR2 sequences are SGHTA and FQGNSA. The CDR3 has 13 amino acids. V dropped 5 bases and J dropped 0 bases, with 5 bases sitting between them. CDR3 sequence reads: CASSMNSNQPQHF. The CDR3 region has the DNA TGTGCCAGCAGCATGAATAGCAATCAGCCCCAGCATTTT.